This TCR beta chain stems from a study of blood T cell repertoires in COVID-19. In the study overall: Sites in the United States, Italy and Spain provided acute and convalescent COVID-19 samples.

CDR3 size: 15 residues. V was trimmed by 7 bases and J by 3 bases, leaving 18 bases between them. CDR1 and CDR2 from the germline V gene are KGHDR and SFDVKD. Profiling relied on immunoSEQ multiplex PCR, and the TCRdb table lists in-frame clones only, not all of them. The sample lists some 110,000 clones; 75% to 85% were seen once. Sequenced sample: peripheral blood. The rearrangement links TRBV24-1 to TRBJ2-7; D may be TRBD1 (6 bases). The origin of this receptor is a woman aged 70-85 years with acute or convalescent COVID-19. The CDR3 DNA is TGTGCCACCAGGGAAAGGACAGTCCTCCGCTACGAGCAGTACTTC. Residues: CATRERTVLRYEQYF.